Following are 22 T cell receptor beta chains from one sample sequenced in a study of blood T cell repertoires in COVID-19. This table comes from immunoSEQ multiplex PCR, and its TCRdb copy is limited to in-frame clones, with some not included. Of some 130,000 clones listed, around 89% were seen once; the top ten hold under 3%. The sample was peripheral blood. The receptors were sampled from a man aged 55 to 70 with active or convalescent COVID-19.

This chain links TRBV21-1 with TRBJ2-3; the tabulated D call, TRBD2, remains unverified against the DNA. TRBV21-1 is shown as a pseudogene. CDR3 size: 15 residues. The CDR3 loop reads CASSKVGRLTDTQYF. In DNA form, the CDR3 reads TGTGCCAGCAGCAAAGTTGGCAGACTTACAGATACGCAGTATTTT.

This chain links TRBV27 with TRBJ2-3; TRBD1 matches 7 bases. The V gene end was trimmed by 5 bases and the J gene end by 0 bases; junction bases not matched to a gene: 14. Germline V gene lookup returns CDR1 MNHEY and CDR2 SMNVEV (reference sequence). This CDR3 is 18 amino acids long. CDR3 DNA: TGTGCCAGCAGTGCTTCGGGACAGACTGCGTCTAGCACAGATACGCAGTATTTT. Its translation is CASSASGQTASSTDTQYF.

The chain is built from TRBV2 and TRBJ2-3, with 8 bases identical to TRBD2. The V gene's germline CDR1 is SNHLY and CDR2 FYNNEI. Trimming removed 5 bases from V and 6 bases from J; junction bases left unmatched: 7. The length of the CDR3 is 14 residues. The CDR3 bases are TGTGCCAGCAGTCTCGGGGGGGCGCCTGATACGCAGTATTTT. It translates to CASSLGGAPDTQYF.

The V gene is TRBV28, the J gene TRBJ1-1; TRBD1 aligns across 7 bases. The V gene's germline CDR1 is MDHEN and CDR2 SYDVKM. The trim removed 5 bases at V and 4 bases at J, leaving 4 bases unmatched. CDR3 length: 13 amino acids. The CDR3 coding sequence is TGTGCCAGCAGTACTGGGACAGCCACTGAAGCTTTCTTT. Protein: CASSTGTATEAFF.

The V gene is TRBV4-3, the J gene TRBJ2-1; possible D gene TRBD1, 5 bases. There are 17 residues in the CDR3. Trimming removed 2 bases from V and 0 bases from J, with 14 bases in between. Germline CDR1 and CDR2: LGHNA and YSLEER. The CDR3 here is CASSQSQDRSSYNEQFF. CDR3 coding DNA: TGCGCCAGCAGCCAATCCCAAGACAGAAGCTCCTACAATGAGCAGTTCTTC.

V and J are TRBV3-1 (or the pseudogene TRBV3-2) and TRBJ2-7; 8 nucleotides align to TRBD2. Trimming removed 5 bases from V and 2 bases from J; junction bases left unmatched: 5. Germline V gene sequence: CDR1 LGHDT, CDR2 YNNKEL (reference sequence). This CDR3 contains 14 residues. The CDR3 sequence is CASSVPGGPYEQYF. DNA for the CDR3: TGTGCCAGCAGCGTACCGGGGGGGCCCTACGAGCAGTACTTC.

This CDR3 is CASIPGLAEETQYF. The CDR3 DNA reads as TGTGCCAGCATTCCGGGACTAGCAGAAGAGACCCAGTACTTC. This chain joins TRBV2 and TRBJ2-5; 9 bases map to TRBD2. Germline lookup yields CDR1 SNHLY and CDR2 FYNNEI. CDR3 length: 14 amino acids. V shed 7 bases and J 3 bases; nucleotides not matched to a gene: 6.

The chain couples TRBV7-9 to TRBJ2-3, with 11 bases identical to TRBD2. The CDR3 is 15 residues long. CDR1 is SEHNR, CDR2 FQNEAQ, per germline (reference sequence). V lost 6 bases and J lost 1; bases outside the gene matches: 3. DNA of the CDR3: TGTGCCAGCAGACCGGGACTAGCGGGCACAGATACGCAGTATTTT. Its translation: CASRPGLAGTDTQYF. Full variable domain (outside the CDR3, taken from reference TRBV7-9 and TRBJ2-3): DTGVSQNPRHKITKRGQNVTFRCDPISEHNRLYWYRQTLGQGPEFLTYFQNEAQLEKSRLLSDRFSAERPKGSFSTLEIQRTEQGDSAMYLCASRPGLAGTDTQYFGPGTRLTVL.

The DNA for the CDR3 is TGTGCCAGCAGGAGAAGCGGGAGCGCCTACAATGAGCAGTTCTTC. Amino acids: CASRRSGSAYNEQFF. This chain connects TRBV9 to TRBJ2-1; 8 bases align to TRBD2. Per the germline V gene, CDR1 is SGDLS and CDR2 is YYNGEE. This CDR3 region has 15 residues. The J segment lost 2 bases and the V segment lost 5 bases, leaving 6 bases of the junction unmatched.

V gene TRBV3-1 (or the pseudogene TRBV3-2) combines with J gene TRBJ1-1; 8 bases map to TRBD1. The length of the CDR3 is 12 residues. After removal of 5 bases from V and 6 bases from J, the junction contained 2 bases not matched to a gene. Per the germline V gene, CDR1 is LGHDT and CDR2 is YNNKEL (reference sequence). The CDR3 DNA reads TGTGCCAGCAGCTTGACAGGGGCTGAAGCTTTCTTT. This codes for CASSLTGAEAFF.

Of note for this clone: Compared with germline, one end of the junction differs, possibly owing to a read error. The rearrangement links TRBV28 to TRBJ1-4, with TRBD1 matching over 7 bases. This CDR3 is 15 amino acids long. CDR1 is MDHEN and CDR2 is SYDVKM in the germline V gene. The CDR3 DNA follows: TGTGCCAGCAGTACGCGACAGGGTCTGGGGGAAAAATTGTTTTTT. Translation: CASSTRQGLGEKLFF.

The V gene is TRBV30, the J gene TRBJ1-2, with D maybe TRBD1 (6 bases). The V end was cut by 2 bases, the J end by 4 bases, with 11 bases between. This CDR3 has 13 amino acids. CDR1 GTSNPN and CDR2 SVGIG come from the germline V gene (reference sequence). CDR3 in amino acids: CAWSPTGLYGYTF. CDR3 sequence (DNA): TGTGCCTGGAGTCCCACAGGGCTCTATGGCTACACCTTC.

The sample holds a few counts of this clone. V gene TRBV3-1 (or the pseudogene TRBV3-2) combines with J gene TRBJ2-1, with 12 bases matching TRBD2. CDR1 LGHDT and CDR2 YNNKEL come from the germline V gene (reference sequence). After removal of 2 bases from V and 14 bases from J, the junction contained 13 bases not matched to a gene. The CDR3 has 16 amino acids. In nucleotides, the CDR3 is TGTGCCAGCAGCCAACGGATCAGGACTAGCGGGGAAGGGGAGTTCTTC. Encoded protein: CASSQRIRTSGEGEFF.

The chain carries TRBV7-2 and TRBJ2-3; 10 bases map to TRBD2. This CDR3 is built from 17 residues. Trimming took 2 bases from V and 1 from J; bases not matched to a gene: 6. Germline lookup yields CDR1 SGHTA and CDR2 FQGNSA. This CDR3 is CASSLRLAGGRTDTQYF. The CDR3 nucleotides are TGTGCCAGCAGCTTACGTTTAGCGGGGGGCCGCACAGATACGCAGTATTTT.

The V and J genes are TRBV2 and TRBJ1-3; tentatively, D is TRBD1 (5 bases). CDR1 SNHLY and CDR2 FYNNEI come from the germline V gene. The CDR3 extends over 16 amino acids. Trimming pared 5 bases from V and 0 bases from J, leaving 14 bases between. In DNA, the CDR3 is TGTGCCAGCAGTTTCGGGACTTCCGACTCTGGAAACACCATATATTTT. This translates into CASSFGTSDSGNTIYF.

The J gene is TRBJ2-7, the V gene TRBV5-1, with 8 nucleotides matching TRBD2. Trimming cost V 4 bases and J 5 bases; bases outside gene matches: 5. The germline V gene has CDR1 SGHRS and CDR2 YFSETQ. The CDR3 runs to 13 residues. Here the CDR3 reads CASSTGGTNEQYF. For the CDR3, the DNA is TGCGCCAGCAGCACGGGAGGGACTAACGAGCAGTACTTC.

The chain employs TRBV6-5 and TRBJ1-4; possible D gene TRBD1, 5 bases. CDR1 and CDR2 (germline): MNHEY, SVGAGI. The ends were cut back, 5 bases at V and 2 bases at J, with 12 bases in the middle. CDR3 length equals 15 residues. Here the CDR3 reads CASSLQGGTNEKLFF. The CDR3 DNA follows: TGTGCCAGCAGTCTCCAGGGAGGGACTAATGAAAAACTGTTTTTT.

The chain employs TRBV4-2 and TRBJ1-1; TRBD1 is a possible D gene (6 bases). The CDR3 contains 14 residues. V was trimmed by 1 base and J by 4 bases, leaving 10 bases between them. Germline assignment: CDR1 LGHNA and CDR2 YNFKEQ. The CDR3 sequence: CASSQVRGSTEAFF. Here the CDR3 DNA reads TGTGCCAGCAGCCAAGTTAGGGGGAGCACTGAAGCTTTCTTT.

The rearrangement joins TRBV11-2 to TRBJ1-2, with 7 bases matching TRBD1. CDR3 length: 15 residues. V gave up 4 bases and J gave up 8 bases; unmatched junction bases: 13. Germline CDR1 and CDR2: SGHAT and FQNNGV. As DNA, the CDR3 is TGTGCCAGCAGCTCCCCACGACAGGGCTCTCGGGGCTACACCTTC. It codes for CASSSPRQGSRGYTF. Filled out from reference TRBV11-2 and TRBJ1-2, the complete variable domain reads EAGVAQSPRYKIIEKRQSVAFWCNPISGHATLYWYQQILGQGPKLLIQFQNNGVVDDSQLPKDRFSAERLKGVDSTLKIQPAKLEDSAVYLCASSSPRQGSRGYTFGSGTRLTVV.

The CDR3 sequence is CATSRVGASGKTQYF. CDR3 coding DNA: TGTGCCACCAGCAGAGTGGGGGCTAGTGGAAAGACCCAGTACTTC. J is TRBJ2-5 and V is TRBV15; TRBD1 is a possible D gene (6 bases). This CDR3 is built from 15 residues. V was trimmed by 1 base and J by 6 bases, leaving 15 bases between them. Germline CDR1 and CDR2: LNHNV and YYDKDF (reference sequence).

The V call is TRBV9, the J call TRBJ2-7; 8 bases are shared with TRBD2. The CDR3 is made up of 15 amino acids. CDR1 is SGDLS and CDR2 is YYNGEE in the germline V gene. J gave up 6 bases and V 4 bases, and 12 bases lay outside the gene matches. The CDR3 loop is CASSPSGGEGSEQYF. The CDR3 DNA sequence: TGTGCCAGCAGCCCGAGCGGGGGCGAGGGGAGCGAGCAGTACTTC.

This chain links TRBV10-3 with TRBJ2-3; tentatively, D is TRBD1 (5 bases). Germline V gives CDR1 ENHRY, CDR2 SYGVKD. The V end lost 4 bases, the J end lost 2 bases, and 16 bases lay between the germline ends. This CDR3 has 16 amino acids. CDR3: CAISGGVNRPTDTQYF. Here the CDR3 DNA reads TGTGCCATCAGTGGGGGCGTAAACAGACCCACAGATACGCAGTATTTT.